This is a list of T cell receptor beta chains from one sample in a study of shared clonotypes between healthy human individuals. Measured with immunoSEQ multiplex PCR; TCRdb has only the in-frame clones, and not every one. The sample consists of some 530,000 clones, approximately 78% of them appearing once. Sequencing input: PBMCs. The receptors come from a woman in her 40s in good health. Some clones in this sample may be carry-over from other donors' samples. The CDR3 runs from the conserved cysteine through the conserved F or W. D genes are given only for firm matches. Clone size, where shown, is once, few, many, or a class for clones that have expanded.

TRBV19	once	NA	TRBJ2-7	14	CASSQRRDTYEQYF	TGTGCCAGTTCCCAACGGAGGGATACCTACGAGCAGTACTTC
TRBV30	NA	NA	TRBJ2-7	14	CAWSVGGNWDEQYF	TGTGCCTGGAGTGTAGGTGGGAATTGGGACGAGCAGTACTTC
TRBV4-3	NA	TRBD2	TRBJ2-7	15	CASSPRLAGDYEQYF	TGCGCCAGCAGCCCGAGACTAGCGGGGGACTACGAGCAGTACTTC
TRBV19	NA	NA	TRBJ2-3	12	CASSQLGDTQYF	TGTGCCAGTAGTCAGCTAGGGGATACGCAGTATTTT
TRBV4-2	NA	TRBD2	TRBJ2-2	15	CASSPAGGGTGELFF	TGTGCCAGCAGCCCCGCGGGAGGGGGAACCGGGGAGCTGTTTTTT
TRBV7-9	NA	NA	TRBJ1-4	17	CASSLGQGIPTNEKLFF	TGTGCCAGCAGCTTAGGCCAGGGGATACCAACTAATGAAAAACTGTTTTTT
TRBV5-1	NA	TRBD1	TRBJ2-2	16	CASSFRDRRNTGELFF	TGCGCCAGCAGCTTCCGGGACAGGAGGAATACCGGGGAGCTGTTTTTT
TRBV18	NA	NA	TRBJ2-7	15	CASSPSGLDSYEQYF	TGTGCCAGCTCACCATCGGGACTGGACTCCTACGAGCAGTACTTC
TRBV6-1	NA	NA	TRBJ1-5	15	CASSEAARANQPQHF	TGTGCCAGCAGTGAAGCTGCCAGGGCCAATCAGCCCCAGCATTTT
TRBV28	NA	NA	TRBJ2-1	11	CASSFSSVQFF	TGTGCCAGCAGTTTTTCCTCCGTGCAGTTCTTC
TRBV10-2	NA	NA	TRBJ2-7	14	CASSDRRISYEQYF	TGCGCCAGCAGTGACAGGCGGATCTCCTACGAGCAGTACTTC
TRBV4-2	NA	TRBD1	TRBJ2-5	17	CASSQDAGRGLEETQYF	TGTGCCAGCAGCCAAGATGCTGGCAGGGGGCTGGAGGAGACCCAGTACTTC
TRBV2	once	TRBD2	TRBJ2-1	13	CASNLAGLNEQFF	TGTGCCAGCAATCTAGCGGGTCTGAATGAGCAGTTCTTC
TRBV19	NA	NA	TRBJ1-5	15	CASRLGARQNQPQHF	TGTGCCAGTAGGCTAGGGGCTCGGCAAAATCAGCCCCAGCATTTT
TRBV6-6	NA	NA	TRBJ2-7	11	CASSSGQPKYF	TGTGCCAGCAGTTCGGGTCAGCCGAAGTACTTC
TRBV25-1	NA	NA	TRBJ2-5	13	CASSPMGWETQYF	TGTGCCAGCAGTCCTATGGGATGGGAGACCCAGTACTTC
TRBV5-1	NA	TRBD1	TRBJ2-7	15	CASSYGTAPIYEQYF	TGCGCCAGCAGCTACGGGACAGCACCTATCTACGAGCAGTACTTC
TRBV9	NA	NA	TRBJ2-2	15	CASSGGLPITGELFF	TGTGCCAGCAGCGGAGGGCTACCGATCACCGGGGAGCTGTTTTTT
TRBV5-1	few	NA	TRBJ1-6	15	CASSLGSGDNSPLHF	TGCGCCAGCAGCTTGGGATCCGGGGATAATTCACCCCTCCACTTT
TRBV7-3	NA	TRBD2	TRBJ2-3	17	CASSLSASGRTTDTQYF	TGTGCCAGCAGCTTATCGGCTAGCGGGAGGACCACAGATACGCAGTATTTT
TRBV18	NA	TRBD1	TRBJ1-2	13	CASSRQGAYGYTF	TGTGCCAGCTCCCGACAGGGGGCATATGGCTACACCTTC
TRBV4-3	NA	NA	TRBJ2-7	16	CASSQDLGREVGEQYF	TGCGCCAGCAGCCAAGATCTGGGTAGGGAAGTGGGCGAGCAGTACTTC
TRBV30	NA	TRBD2	TRBJ2-7	14	CAWSRGRALDEQYF	TGTGCCTGGAGTCGCGGGAGGGCCCTCGACGAGCAGTACTTC
TRBV7-2	NA	NA	TRBJ2-7	13	CASSPDSYYEQYF	TGTGCCAGCAGTCCGGACAGCTACTACGAGCAGTACTTC
TRBV5-8	few	NA	TRBJ2-3	13	CASSLDRDDTQYF	TGTGCCAGCAGCTTGGACAGGGACGATACGCAGTATTTT
TRBV11-2	NA	TRBD2	TRBJ2-1	13	CASSLDGRGEQFF	TGTGCCAGCAGCTTAGACGGGAGGGGTGAGCAGTTCTTC
TRBV28	NA	NA	TRBJ2-7	13	CAINAGGTYEQYF	TGTGCCATAAATGCCGGCGGGACCTACGAGCAGTACTTC
TRBV11-2	once	NA	TRBJ1-1	13	CASSLTRYTEAFF	TGTGCCAGCAGCTTAACCCGCTACACTGAAGCTTTCTTT
TRBV28	NA	TRBD2	TRBJ2-3	15	CASSFPGRATDTQYF	TGTGCCAGCAGTTTTCCCGGGAGGGCTACAGATACGCAGTATTTT
TRBV5-6	NA	NA	TRBJ1-1	14	CASSLWGQVVEAFF	TGTGCCAGCAGCTTGTGGGGGCAGGTGGTGGAAGCTTTCTTT
TRBV7-9	NA	TRBD1	TRBJ1-1	13	CASSLRDSTEAFF	TGTGCCAGCAGCTTAAGGGACAGCACTGAAGCTTTCTTT
TRBV4-1	once	TRBD2	TRBJ2-1	15	CASSQREGRYNEQFF	TGCGCCAGCAGCCAAAGGGAGGGCCGGTACAATGAGCAGTTCTTC
TRBV10-1	NA	NA	TRBJ1-1	13	CASSEGANTEAFF	TGCGCCAGCAGTGAAGGCGCGAACACTGAAGCTTTCTTT
TRBV30	few	TRBD2	TRBJ2-1	16	CAWSVRGSGAYNEQFF	TGTGCCTGGAGTGTACGAGGTAGCGGGGCTTACAATGAGCAGTTCTTC
TRBV5-1	NA	TRBD1	TRBJ2-7	16	CASSLAATGSLIEQYF	TGCGCCAGCAGCTTAGCCGCGACAGGGTCCCTGATCGAGCAGTACTTC
TRBV11-2	NA	NA	TRBJ1-4	13	CASSLETNEKLFF	TGTGCCAGCAGCTTAGAAACTAATGAAAAACTGTTTTTT